This T cell receptor (beta chain) was observed in a study of CD8+ T cells in alopecia areata. Extraction and reverse transcription of RNA yielded cDNA as the sequencing template. TCRdb keeps only in-frame clones here, not all; method: immunoSEQ multiplex PCR. The table lists 150,000 to 160,000 clones, more than 45% of them singletons. The investigators collected lesional scalp punch biopsies and peripheral blood from alopecia areata patients. The authors sorted CD4+ and CD8+ T cells from PBMCs. A note on this clone: The junction differs from germline at one of its ends, possibly a read error.

Germline V gene lookup returns CDR1 SEHNR and CDR2 FQNEAQ (reference sequence). The CDR3 consists of 13 residues. Here the sequenced sample was CD8+ T cells sorted from blood, taken at week 0. The sequence was obtained from a human donor with alopecia areata. The chain carries TRBV7-9 and TRBJ1-5; D gene ambiguous. In DNA form, the CDR3 reads TGTGCCAGCACCTTAGGAGGAGCCTGGCCCCAGCATTTT. As protein: CASTLGGAWPQHF.